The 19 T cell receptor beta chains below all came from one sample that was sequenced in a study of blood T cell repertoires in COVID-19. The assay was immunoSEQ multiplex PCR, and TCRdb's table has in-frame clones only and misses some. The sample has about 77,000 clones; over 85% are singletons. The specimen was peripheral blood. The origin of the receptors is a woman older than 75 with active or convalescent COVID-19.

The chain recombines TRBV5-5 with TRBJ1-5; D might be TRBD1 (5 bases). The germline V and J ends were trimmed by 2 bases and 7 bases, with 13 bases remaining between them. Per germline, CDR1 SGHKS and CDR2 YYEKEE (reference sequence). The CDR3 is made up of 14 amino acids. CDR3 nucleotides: TGTGCCAGCAGCTTTCAGTGGCAGGGCCAGCCCCAGCATTTT. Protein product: CASSFQWQGQPQHF.

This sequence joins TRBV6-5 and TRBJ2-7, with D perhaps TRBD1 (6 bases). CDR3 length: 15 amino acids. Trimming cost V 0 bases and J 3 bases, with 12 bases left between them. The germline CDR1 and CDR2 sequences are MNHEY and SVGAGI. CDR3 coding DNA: TGTGCCAGCAGTTACTCAGGGCAGGGGTTCTACGAGCAGTACTTC. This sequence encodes CASSYSGQGFYEQYF.

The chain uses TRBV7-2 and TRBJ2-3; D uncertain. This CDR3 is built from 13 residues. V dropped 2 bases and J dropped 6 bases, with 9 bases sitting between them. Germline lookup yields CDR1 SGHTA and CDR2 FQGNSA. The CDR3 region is CASSLSVRDTQYF. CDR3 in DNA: TGTGCCAGCAGCTTAAGTGTGAGGGATACGCAGTATTTT.

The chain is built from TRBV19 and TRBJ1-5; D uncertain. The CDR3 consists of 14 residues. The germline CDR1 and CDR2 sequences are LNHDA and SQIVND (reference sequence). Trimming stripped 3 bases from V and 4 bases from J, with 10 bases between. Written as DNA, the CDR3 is TGTGCCAGTAGTATCAAAACAGAGAATCAGCCCCAGCATTTT. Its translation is CASSIKTENQPQHF.

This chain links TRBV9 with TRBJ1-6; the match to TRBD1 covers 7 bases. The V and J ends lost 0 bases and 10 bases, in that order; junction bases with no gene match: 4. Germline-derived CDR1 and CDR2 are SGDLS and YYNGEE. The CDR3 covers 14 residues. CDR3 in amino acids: CASSVGGGRSPLHF. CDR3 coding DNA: TGTGCCAGCAGCGTAGGAGGGGGCCGCTCACCCCTCCACTTT.

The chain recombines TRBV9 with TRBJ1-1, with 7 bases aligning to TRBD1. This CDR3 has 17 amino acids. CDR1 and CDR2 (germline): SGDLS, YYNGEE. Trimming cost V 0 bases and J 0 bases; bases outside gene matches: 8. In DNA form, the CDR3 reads TGTGCCAGCAGCGTAGATAGAGGACAGGTAATGAACACTGAAGCTTTCTTT. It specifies CASSVDRGQVMNTEAFF.

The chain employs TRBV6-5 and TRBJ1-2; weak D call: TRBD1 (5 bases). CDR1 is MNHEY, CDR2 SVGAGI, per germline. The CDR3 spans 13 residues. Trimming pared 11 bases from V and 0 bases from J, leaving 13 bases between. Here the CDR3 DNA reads TGTGCCTGCACAGGTCGGCCTAACTATGGCTACACCTTC. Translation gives CACTGRPNYGYTF.

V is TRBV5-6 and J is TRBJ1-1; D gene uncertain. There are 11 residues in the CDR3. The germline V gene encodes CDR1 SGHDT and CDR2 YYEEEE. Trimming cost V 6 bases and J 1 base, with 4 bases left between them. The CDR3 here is CASKRNTEAFF. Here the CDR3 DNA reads TGTGCCAGCAAGAGGAACACTGAAGCTTTCTTT.

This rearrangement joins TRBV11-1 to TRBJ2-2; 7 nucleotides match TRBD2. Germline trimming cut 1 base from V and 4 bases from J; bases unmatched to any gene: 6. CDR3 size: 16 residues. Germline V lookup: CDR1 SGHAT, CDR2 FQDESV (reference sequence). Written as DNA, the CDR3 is TGTGCCAGCAGCTTAGTGGTTAGCGGGTCCACCGGGGAGCTGTTTTTT. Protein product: CASSLVVSGSTGELFF.

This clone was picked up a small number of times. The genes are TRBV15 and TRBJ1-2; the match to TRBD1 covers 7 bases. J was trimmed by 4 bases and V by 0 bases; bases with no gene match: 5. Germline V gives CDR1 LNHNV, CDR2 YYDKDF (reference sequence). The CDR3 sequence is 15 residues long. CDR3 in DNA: TGTGCCACCAGCAGAGATGACAGGGTGGGCTATGGCTACACCTTC. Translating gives CATSRDDRVGYGYTF.

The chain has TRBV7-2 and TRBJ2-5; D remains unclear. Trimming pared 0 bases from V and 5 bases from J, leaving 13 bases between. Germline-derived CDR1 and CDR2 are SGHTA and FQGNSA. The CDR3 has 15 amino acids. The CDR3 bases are TGTGCCAGCAGCTTAGCTCACACGGAGAGGGAGACCCAGTACTTC. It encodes CASSLAHTERETQYF.

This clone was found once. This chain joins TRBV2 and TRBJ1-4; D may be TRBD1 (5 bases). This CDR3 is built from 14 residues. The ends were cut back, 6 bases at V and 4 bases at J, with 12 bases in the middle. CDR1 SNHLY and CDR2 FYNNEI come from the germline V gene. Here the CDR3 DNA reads TGTGCCAGCAGGAAGACAGAATATAATGAAAAACTGTTTTTT. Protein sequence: CASRKTEYNEKLFF.

CDR3 region: CASSQVAGTQYF. CDR3 in DNA: TGTGCCAGCAGCCAAGTAGCTGGCACGCAGTATTTT. The genes are TRBV3-1 (or the pseudogene TRBV3-2) and TRBJ2-3; D not certain. Trimming pared 1 base from V and 9 bases from J, leaving 8 bases between. CDR1 LGHDT and CDR2 YNNKEL come from the germline V gene (reference sequence). The CDR3 has 12 residues.

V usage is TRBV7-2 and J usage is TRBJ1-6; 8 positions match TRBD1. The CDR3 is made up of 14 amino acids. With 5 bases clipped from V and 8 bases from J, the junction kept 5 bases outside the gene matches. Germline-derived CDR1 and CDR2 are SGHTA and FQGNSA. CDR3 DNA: TGTGCCAGCAGCGCAGGGGGCAGGGATTCACCCCTCCACTTT. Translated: CASSAGGRDSPLHF.

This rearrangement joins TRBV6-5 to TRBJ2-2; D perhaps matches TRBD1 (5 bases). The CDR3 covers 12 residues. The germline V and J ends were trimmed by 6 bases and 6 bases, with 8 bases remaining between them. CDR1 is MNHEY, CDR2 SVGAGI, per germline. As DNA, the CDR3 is TGTGCCAGCAGACAACAGGCCGGGGAGCTGTTTTTT. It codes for CASRQQAGELFF.

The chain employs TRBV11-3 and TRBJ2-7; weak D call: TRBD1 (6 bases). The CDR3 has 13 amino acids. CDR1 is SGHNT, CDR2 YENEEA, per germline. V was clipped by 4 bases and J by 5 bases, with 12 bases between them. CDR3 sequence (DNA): TGTGCCAGCAGCTCGTACAGGGAGCACGAGCAGTACTTC. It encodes CASSSYREHEQYF.

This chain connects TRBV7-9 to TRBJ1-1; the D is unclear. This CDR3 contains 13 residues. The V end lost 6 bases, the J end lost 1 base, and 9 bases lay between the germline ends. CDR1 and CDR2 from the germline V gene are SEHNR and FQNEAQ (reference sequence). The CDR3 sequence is CASRSKQNTEAFF. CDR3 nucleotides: TGTGCCAGCAGATCCAAACAGAACACTGAAGCTTTCTTT.

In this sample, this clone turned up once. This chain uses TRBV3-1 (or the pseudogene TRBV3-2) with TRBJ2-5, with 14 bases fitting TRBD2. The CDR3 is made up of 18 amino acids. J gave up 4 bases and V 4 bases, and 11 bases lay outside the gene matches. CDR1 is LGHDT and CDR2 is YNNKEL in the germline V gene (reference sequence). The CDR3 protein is CASSPGLAGGSGIETQYF. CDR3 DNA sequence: TGTGCCAGCAGCCCTGGACTAGCGGGGGGCTCAGGTATAGAGACCCAGTACTTC.

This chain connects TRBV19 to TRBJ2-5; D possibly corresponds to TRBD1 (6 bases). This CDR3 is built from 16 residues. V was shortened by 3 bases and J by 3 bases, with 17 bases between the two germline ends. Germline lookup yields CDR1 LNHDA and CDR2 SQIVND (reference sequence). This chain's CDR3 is CASSIRGSRQKETQYF. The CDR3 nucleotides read TGTGCCAGTAGTATTAGGGGGTCGCGACAAAAAGAGACCCAGTACTTC.